The entry below describes one T cell receptor beta chain. Its antigen is unidentified. This sample was taken from a study of siplizumab effects on memory and regulatory T cells. Study-level points and caveats: Proof of suppressive function in proliferating Tregs from siplizumab cultures was not established.

Here immunoSEQ multiplex PCR was the method, and the copy in TCRdb shows in-frame clones only, minus some. The table has some 100,000 clones, approximately 91% seen once; the top ten hold roughly 2.7%. Germline values: CDR1 WSHSY, CDR2 SAAADI. The CDR3 extends over 15 amino acids. The ends were cut back, 7 bases at V and 2 bases at J, with 16 bases in the middle. The V gene is TRBV10-2, the J gene TRBJ2-3; tentatively, D is TRBD2 (6 bases). This clonotype was sampled from a human donor in good health. Some clones in this sample may be carry-over from other donors' samples. Sequenced material: CD4+ T cells sorted from blood. The CDR3 reads CASNWDSRYTDTQYF. The DNA for the CDR3 is TGCGCCAGCAATTGGGACTCGAGATACACAGATACGCAGTATTTT.